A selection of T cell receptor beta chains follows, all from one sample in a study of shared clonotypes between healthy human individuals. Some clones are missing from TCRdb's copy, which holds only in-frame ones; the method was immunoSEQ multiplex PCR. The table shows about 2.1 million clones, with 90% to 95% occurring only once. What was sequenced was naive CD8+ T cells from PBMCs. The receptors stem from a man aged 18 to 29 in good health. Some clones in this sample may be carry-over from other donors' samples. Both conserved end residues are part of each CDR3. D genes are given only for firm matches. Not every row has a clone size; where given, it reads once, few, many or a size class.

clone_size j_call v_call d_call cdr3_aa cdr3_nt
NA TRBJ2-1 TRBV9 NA CASSQGSYNEQFF TGTGCCAGCAGCCAGGGGTCCTACAATGAGCAGTTCTTC
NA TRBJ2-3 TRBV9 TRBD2 CASSEGLAGGDTQYF TGTGCCAGCAGCGAGGGACTAGCGGGAGGAGATACGCAGTATTTT
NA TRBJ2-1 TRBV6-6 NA CASSYLGPRDNEQFF TGTGCCAGCAGTTACTTGGGACCACGAGACAATGAGCAGTTCTTC
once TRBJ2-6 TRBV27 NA CASSLLSSATGANVLTF TGTGCCAGCAGTCTGCTTAGCTCTGCGACTGGGGCCAACGTCCTGACTTTC
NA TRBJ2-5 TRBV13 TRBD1 CASSFRRDRGETQYF TGTGCCAGCAGCTTTAGACGGGACAGGGGTGAGACCCAGTACTTC
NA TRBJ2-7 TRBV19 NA CASSIKGAEREYYEQYF TGTGCCAGTAGTATCAAGGGGGCGGAGCGGGAGTACTACGAGCAGTACTTC
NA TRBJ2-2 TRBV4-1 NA CASSHSFSRTVNTGELFF TGCGCCAGCAGCCACTCATTCTCCCGGACAGTCAACACCGGGGAGCTGTTTTTT
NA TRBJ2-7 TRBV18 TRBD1 CASSPKDRVLEQYF TGTGCCAGCTCACCAAAGGACAGGGTGCTCGAGCAGTACTTC
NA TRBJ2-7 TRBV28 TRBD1 CASRDRGREQYF TGTGCCAGCCGGGACAGGGGGCGTGAGCAGTACTTC
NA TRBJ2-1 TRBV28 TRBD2 CASRPIAGGNEQFF TGTGCCAGCAGGCCCATAGCGGGAGGCAATGAGCAGTTCTTC
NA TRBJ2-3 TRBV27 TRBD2 CASSLRLAVTDTQYF TGTGCCAGCAGTTTAAGACTAGCGGTCACAGATACGCAGTATTTT
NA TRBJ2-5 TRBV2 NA CASSDSQETQYF TGTGCCAGCAGTGACAGTCAAGAGACCCAGTACTTC
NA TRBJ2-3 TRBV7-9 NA CASSPSSERTDTQYF TGTGCCAGCAGCCCCTCTAGCGAACGCACAGATACGCAGTATTTT
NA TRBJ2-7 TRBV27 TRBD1 CASAGTGGYYEQYF TGTGCCAGCGCTGGGACAGGCGGGTACTACGAGCAGTACTTC
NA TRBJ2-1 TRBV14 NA CASSLGRINEQFF TGTGCCAGCAGCCTAGGACGGATCAATGAGCAGTTCTTC
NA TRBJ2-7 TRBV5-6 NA CASSLGDSEQYF TGTGCCAGCAGCTTGGGGGATAGCGAGCAGTACTTC
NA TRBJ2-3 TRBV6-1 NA CASSELRGYTDTQYF TGTGCCAGCAGTGAGCTCAGGGGCTACACAGATACGCAGTATTTT
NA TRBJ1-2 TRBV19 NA CASTEEIRPNYGYTF TGTGCCAGTACAGAGGAAATCCGCCCTAACTATGGCTACACCTTC
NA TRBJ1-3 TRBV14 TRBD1 CASSPEGGSGNTIYF TGTGCCAGCAGCCCCGAAGGGGGCTCGGGAAACACCATATATTTT
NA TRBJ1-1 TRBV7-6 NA CASSLAGRGHPTEAFF TGTGCCAGCAGCTTAGCAGGGCGAGGTCACCCGACTGAAGCTTTCTTT
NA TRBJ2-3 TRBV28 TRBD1 CASSLTGDLASDTQYF TGTGCCAGCAGTTTAACAGGGGACCTAGCTTCAGATACGCAGTATTTT
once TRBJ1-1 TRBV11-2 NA CASSLIKDSPNTEAFF TGTGCCAGCAGCCTAATAAAGGACAGCCCGAACACTGAAGCTTTCTTT
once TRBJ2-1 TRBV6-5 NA CASAPGRSYNEQFF TGTGCCAGCGCTCCCGGCAGGTCCTACAATGAGCAGTTCTTC
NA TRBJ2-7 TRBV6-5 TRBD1 CASRDRDRTWEQYF TGTGCCAGCAGGGACCGGGACAGAACATGGGAGCAGTACTTC
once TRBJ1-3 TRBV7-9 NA CASSWGRWGSGNTIYF TGTGCCAGCAGCTGGGGGAGGTGGGGATCTGGAAACACCATATATTTT
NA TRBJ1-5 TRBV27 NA CASSSLNQPQHF TGTGCCAGCAGTTCCTTAAATCAGCCCCAGCATTTT
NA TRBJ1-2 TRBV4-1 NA CASSQVEGLNYGYTF TGCGCCAGCAGCCAAGTCGAGGGCCTTAACTATGGCTACACCTTC
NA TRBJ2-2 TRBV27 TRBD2 CATTAGRSGTGELFF TGTGCCACCACAGCGGGGCGGTCGGGCACCGGGGAGCTGTTTTTT
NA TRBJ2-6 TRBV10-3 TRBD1 CAISEINSETGDLGANVLTF TGTGCCATCAGTGAGATAAATTCGGAGACAGGGGATTTAGGGGCCAACGTCCTGACTTTC
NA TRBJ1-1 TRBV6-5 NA CASSYEIGVRDTEAFF TGTGCCAGCAGTTACGAGATCGGGGTGAGGGACACTGAAGCTTTCTTT
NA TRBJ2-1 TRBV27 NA CASRDRGNNEQFF TGTGCCAGCAGGGACCGGGGGAACAATGAGCAGTTCTTC
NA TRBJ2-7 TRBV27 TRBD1 CASSSTGTVFFPHEQYF TGTGCCAGCAGTTCAACCGGGACAGTTTTTTTCCCCCACGAGCAGTACTTC
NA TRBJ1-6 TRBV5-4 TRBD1 CASSPGQGDNSPLHF TGTGCCAGCAGCCCTGGACAGGGCGACAATTCACCCCTCCACTTT
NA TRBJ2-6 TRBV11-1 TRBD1 CASSPDRGVALLGANVLTF TGTGCCAGCAGCCCTGACAGGGGGGTGGCGCTCCTCGGGGCCAACGTCCTGACTTTC
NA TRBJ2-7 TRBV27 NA CASSGAALGEQYF TGTGCCAGCAGTGGCGCGGCTTTGGGCGAGCAGTACTTC
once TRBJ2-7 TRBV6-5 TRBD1 CASSLNRGSYEQYF TGTGCCAGCAGTCTAAACAGGGGTTCTTACGAGCAGTACTTC
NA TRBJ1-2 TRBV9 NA CASSVDGEVDYGYTF TGTGCCAGCAGCGTAGATGGGGAGGTAGACTATGGCTACACCTTC
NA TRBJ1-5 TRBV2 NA CASSVREAHQPQHF TGTGCCAGCAGTGTCAGGGAAGCTCATCAGCCCCAGCATTTT
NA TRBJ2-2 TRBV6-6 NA CASSYGRVNTGELFF TGTGCCAGCAGTTACGGGCGGGTGAACACCGGGGAGCTGTTTTTT
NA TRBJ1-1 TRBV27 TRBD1 CASSLLSGGVTEAFF TGTGCCAGCAGTTTACTCTCAGGGGGCGTCACTGAAGCTTTCTTT